What follows are 20 T cell receptor beta chains derived from one specimen sequenced in a study of T cell changes during pregnancy in multiple sclerosis. Profiling relied on immunoSEQ multiplex PCR, and the TCRdb table lists in-frame clones only, not all of them. Here the sample spans more than 70,000 clones, around 93% being singletons. The starting material was peripheral blood, obtained in the second trimester of pregnancy. The source of these receptors is a female donor with multiple sclerosis, enrolled in a pregnancy study.

This clone was seen a single time. DNA for the CDR3: TGTGCCAGCAGCTCGGACAGAAGTGGGACTGGCTACACCTTC. Translation: CASSSDRSGTGYTF. The chain carries TRBV6-5 and TRBJ1-2; possible D gene TRBD1, 6 bases. Germline V gene lookup returns CDR1 MNHEY and CDR2 SVGAGI. The CDR3 is made up of 14 amino acids. The V end was cut by 6 bases, the J end by 7 bases, with 18 bases between.

The rearrangement uses TRBV19 and TRBJ2-1, with 10 positions matching TRBD2. CDR3 length equals 17 residues. In germline, CDR1 is LNHDA, CDR2 SQIVND (reference sequence). V dropped 5 bases and J dropped 7; count of bases not matched to a gene: 14. The CDR3 sequence is CASSAAGGPGVRNEQFF. The CDR3 DNA follows: TGTGCCAGTAGTGCAGCGGGGGGGCCTGGGGTAAGGAATGAGCAGTTCTTC.

The V and J genes are TRBV7-9 and TRBJ1-6, with D possibly matching TRBD1 (6 bases). Trimming cost V 5 bases and J 2 bases, with 22 bases left between them. The CDR3 covers 19 residues. The germline CDR1 and CDR2 sequences are SEHNR and FQNEAQ (reference sequence). The CDR3 protein is CASSARTPGVMPYNSPLHF. Here the CDR3 DNA reads TGTGCCAGCAGCGCCAGGACCCCAGGGGTTATGCCCTATAATTCACCCCTCCACTTT.

CDR3 sequence reads: CASSLTSGGTYEQYF. The CDR3 DNA reads as TGTGCCAGCAGCTTAACTAGCGGGGGGACCTACGAGCAGTACTTC. This chain links TRBV7-3 with TRBJ2-7, with 10 bases matching TRBD2. This CDR3 spans 15 amino acids. J gave up 2 bases and V 0 bases, and 1 base lay outside the gene matches. Germline V gives CDR1 SGHTA, CDR2 FQGTGA.

The CDR3 sequence: CSVLNHRGEANEQYF. The CDR3 nucleotides read TGCAGCGTCCTAAACCACAGGGGGGAAGCTAACGAGCAGTACTTC. This chain connects TRBV29-1 to TRBJ2-7; TRBD1 aligns across 8 bases. In germline, CDR1 is SQVTM, CDR2 ANQGSEA. Trimming took 6 bases from V and 5 from J; bases not matched to a gene: 15. This CDR3 has 15 amino acids.

The CDR3 DNA reads TGCGCCAGCAGCTTGGTCGCCATATCCCTATCAGATACGCAGTATTTT. This encodes CASSLVAISLSDTQYF. The rearrangement uses TRBV5-1 and TRBJ2-3; no firm D call. V lost 0 bases and J 4 bases, leaving 15 bases between the germline ends. The CDR3 has 16 amino acids. The V gene's germline CDR1 is SGHRS and CDR2 YFSETQ.

The CDR3 nucleotides are TGTGCCAGCAGCCCCCGCAGTTCAGAGACCCAGTACTTC. Translating it yields CASSPRSSETQYF. The chain combines TRBV7-9 with TRBJ2-5; unclear D gene. The CDR3 spans 13 residues. Germline V gene lookup returns CDR1 SEHNR and CDR2 FQNEAQ (reference sequence). Trimming shortened V by 5 bases and J by 4 bases, and 11 bases separated the two germline ends. Using reference TRBV7-9 and TRBJ2-5 for the parts outside the CDR3, the full variable domain is DTGVSQNPRHKITKRGQNVTFRCDPISEHNRLYWYRQTLGQGPEFLTYFQNEAQLEKSRLLSDRFSAERPKGSFSTLEIQRTEQGDSAMYLCASSPRSSETQYFGPGTRLLVL.

This chain links TRBV11-3 with TRBJ2-3; a possible D gene is TRBD2 (6 bases). This CDR3 is 16 amino acids long. CDR1 is SGHNT, CDR2 YENEEA, per germline. Between the trimmed V and J ends, which lost 1 base and 4 bases, there was a span of 15 bases. In DNA, the CDR3 is TGTGCCAGCAGCTTAGCCATCGGAGGGGAGGCAGATACGCAGTATTTT. This codes for CASSLAIGGEADTQYF. The variable domain in full, completed from reference TRBV11-3 and TRBJ2-3, reads EAGVVQSPRYKIIEKKQPVAFWCNPISGHNTLYWYLQNLGQGPELLIRYENEEAVDDSQLPKDRFSAERLKGVDSTLKIQPAELGDSAVYLCASSLAIGGEADTQYFGPGTRLTVL.

This chain links TRBV4-2 with TRBJ2-7; D unresolved. The CDR3 totals 15 residues. Germline CDR1 is LGHNA and CDR2 is YNFKEQ. Deletions cut 1 base from V and 6 bases from J, with 16 bases between. The CDR3 nucleotides are TGTGCCAGCAGCCAAGCCGATAGCCTCTTCGGCGAGCAGTACTTC. Protein: CASSQADSLFGEQYF.

This clone has a handful of counts. The V gene is TRBV4-2, the J gene TRBJ2-7; 8 nucleotides agree with TRBD1. Unmatched junction bases numbered 9, after V lost 3 bases and J lost 5 bases. Germline-derived CDR1 and CDR2 are LGHNA and YNFKEQ. This CDR3 is built from 15 residues. Written as DNA, the CDR3 is TGTGCCAGCAGCCAGCCCGGACAGGGTGCTGACGAGCAGTACTTC. This codes for CASSQPGQGADEQYF.

The chain links TRBV9 to TRBJ2-5; 8 bases are shared with TRBD2. V dropped 3 bases and J dropped 1; count of bases not matched to a gene: 11. In germline, CDR1 is SGDLS, CDR2 YYNGEE. CDR3 length: 17 residues. CDR3 loop: CASSDTTSGGPQETQYF. The CDR3 DNA follows: TGTGCCAGCAGCGATACCACCAGCGGGGGTCCCCAAGAGACCCAGTACTTC.

This chain joins TRBV6-5 and TRBJ1-4; D unclear. This CDR3 comprises 14 residues. The ends were cut back, 6 bases at V and 8 bases at J, with 16 bases in the middle. CDR1 is MNHEY and CDR2 is SVGAGI in the germline V gene. CDR3 coding DNA: TGTGCCAGCAGGAGCCGGCAAGGACTCGAAAAACTGTTTTTT. Its translation is CASRSRQGLEKLFF.

This chain links TRBV28 with TRBJ1-4; 8 nucleotides agree with TRBD1. This CDR3 has 12 amino acids. V lost 10 bases, J lost 8 bases, and 6 bases stayed unmatched. The germline gives CDR1 MDHEN, CDR2 SYDVKM. The DNA for the CDR3 is TGTGCCATCCAGGGGGCGAACGAAAAACTGTTTTTT. Its protein is CAIQGANEKLFF. The whole variable domain, filled in from reference TRBV28 and TRBJ1-4, reads DVKVTQSSRYLVKRTGEKVFLECVQDMDHENMFWYRQDPGLGLRLIYFSYDVKMKEKGDIPEGYSVSREKKERFSLILESASTNQTSMYLCAIQGANEKLFFGSGTQLSVL.

This chain joins TRBV19 and TRBJ1-2; tentative D call: TRBD1 (5 bases). Germline assignment: CDR1 LNHDA and CDR2 SQIVND (reference sequence). The CDR3 has 16 residues. Trimming cost V 7 bases and J 0 bases, with 18 bases left between them. In nucleotides, the CDR3 is TGTGCCAGTACCAGGACGACAGTTGGAGCTAACTATGGCTACACCTTC. Translated: CASTRTTVGANYGYTF.

The chain has TRBV5-5 and TRBJ1-2; D remains unclear. The CDR3 extends over 13 amino acids. V dropped 0 bases and J dropped 1 base, with 4 bases sitting between them. The germline CDR1 and CDR2 sequences are SGHKS and YYEKEE (reference sequence). CDR3: CASSLGSNYGYTF. The CDR3 coding sequence is TGTGCCAGCAGCTTGGGGAGTAACTATGGCTACACCTTC.

A single count supports this clone. This sequence joins TRBV15 and TRBJ2-5; tentative D call: TRBD1 (5 bases). Per germline, CDR1 LNHNV and CDR2 YYDKDF (reference sequence). There are 15 residues in the CDR3. V was cut by 5 bases and J by 1 base, with 14 bases left in between. The CDR3 here is CATSAVGRAQETQYF. The CDR3 DNA reads TGTGCCACCAGCGCCGTGGGCAGGGCCCAAGAGACCCAGTACTTC.

V usage is TRBV7-8 and J usage is TRBJ2-5; D may be TRBD2 (7 bases). Trimming removed 8 bases from V and 4 bases from J, with 14 bases in between. This CDR3 spans 13 amino acids. The germline gives CDR1 SGHVS, CDR2 FQNEAQ. The CDR3, as DNA: TGTGCCAGCGGGGGGGCCTCTGGAGAGACCCAGTACTTC. Its translation is CASGGASGETQYF.

The gene calls are TRBV7-2 and TRBJ2-2; D gene unclear. The CDR3 loop spans 13 amino acids. Germline V CDR1 and CDR2: SGHTA, FQGNSA. The V end was cut by 5 bases, the J end by 4 bases, with 8 bases between. In nucleotides, the CDR3 is TGTGCCAGCAGCCAGATATCCACCGGGGAGCTGTTTTTT. This codes for CASSQISTGELFF.

A few counts support this clone. The rearrangement links TRBV4-2 to TRBJ2-1, with 12 bases lining up with TRBD2. Germline CDR1 is LGHNA and CDR2 is YNFKEQ. The CDR3 spans 16 residues. V lost 3 bases to trimming and J lost 4 bases; unmatched junction nucleotides: 4. The CDR3 sequence is CASSHGTSGFYNEQFF. The CDR3 DNA reads as TGTGCCAGCAGCCACGGGACTAGCGGGTTTTACAATGAGCAGTTCTTC.

The chain is built from TRBV2 and TRBJ1-6; TRBD1 aligns across 7 bases. V lost 5 bases and J lost 6; bases outside the gene matches: 4. Looked up from germline, CDR1 is SNHLY and CDR2 is FYNNEI. The CDR3 is 14 residues long. This CDR3 is CASSQGEPNSPLHF. Here the CDR3 DNA reads TGTGCCAGCAGTCAGGGGGAGCCTAATTCACCCCTCCACTTT.